The next 22 T cell receptor beta chains were all read from a single sample in a study of blood T cell repertoires in COVID-19. The protocol was immunoSEQ multiplex PCR, while the TCRdb copy is restricted to in-frame clones and leaves out a portion. The data show approximately 250,000 clones, approximately 86% seen once. Sequenced: peripheral blood. The receptors shown here come from a woman between 65 and 79 years old with COVID-19, enrolled during active disease.

The V and J genes are TRBV4-1 and TRBJ2-3, with 8 bases fitting TRBD2. The germline V gene has CDR1 MGHRA and CDR2 YSYEKL. V was clipped by 0 bases and J by 6 bases; unmatched bases: 8. The CDR3 runs 16 residues. The CDR3 nucleotides read TGCGCCAGCAGCCAAGATCAGGCGGGGGGACGGGATACGCAGTATTTT. It encodes CASSQDQAGGRDTQYF.

This chain uses TRBV7-3 with TRBJ2-1; 13 nucleotides match TRBD2. CDR1 is SGHTA, CDR2 FQGTGA, per germline. With V trimmed by 5 bases and J by 12 bases, 10 bases remained unmatched. The CDR3 runs to 15 residues. CDR3 bases: TGTGCCAGCAGCGCCACTAGCGGGGGGGCAGAAGTGCAGTTCTTC. Translating gives CASSATSGGAEVQFF.

The rearrangement links TRBV6-5 to TRBJ2-7, with 7 bases matching TRBD1. There are 15 residues in the CDR3. The germline V gene has CDR1 MNHEY and CDR2 SVGAGI. V was clipped by 7 bases and J by 1 base; unmatched bases: 10. This chain's CDR3 is CASTTGPGQSYEQYF. The CDR3 DNA follows: TGTGCCAGCACAACAGGACCGGGACAGTCCTACGAGCAGTACTTC.

This clone was seen more than once but under ten times. This rearrangement joins TRBV28 to TRBJ1-2; D not certain. Per the germline V gene, CDR1 is MDHEN and CDR2 is SYDVKM. Deletions cut 6 bases from V and 4 bases from J, with 18 bases between. This CDR3 spans 15 amino acids. The CDR3 nucleotides read TGTGCCAGCAGCCAACGCGGCGGGCTGGGCTATGGCTACACCTTC. Amino acids: CASSQRGGLGYGYTF.

The chain uses TRBV27 and TRBJ1-5; a possible D gene is TRBD1 (6 bases). Trimming shortened V by 8 bases and J by 5 bases, and 16 bases separated the two germline ends. Germline CDR1 is MNHEY and CDR2 is SMNVEV (reference sequence). The CDR3 loop spans 14 amino acids. The CDR3 loop is CASGWTASHQPQHF. In nucleotides, the CDR3 is TGTGCCAGCGGTTGGACAGCTTCTCATCAGCCCCAGCATTTT.

The chain links TRBV12-3 or TRBV12-4 to TRBJ2-5; no firm D call. V lost 5 bases and J lost 5, with 6 bases in between. The CDR3 is 11 amino acids. As DNA, the CDR3 is TGTGCCAGCAGTCCCGGGGAGACCCAGTACTTC. As protein: CASSPGETQYF.

The chain recombines TRBV2 with TRBJ2-7; D may be TRBD2 (5 bases). CDR3 length: 17 amino acids. V was pared by 0 bases and J by 3 bases, with 18 bases between. In germline, CDR1 is SNHLY, CDR2 FYNNEI. CDR3 protein: CASSEAESGEGGYEQYF. CDR3 nucleotides: TGTGCCAGCAGTGAAGCCGAGAGTGGTGAGGGTGGCTACGAGCAGTACTTC.

The CDR3 sequence: CATSRQGTYEQYF. Written as DNA, the CDR3 is TGTGCCACCAGCCGACAGGGGACCTACGAGCAGTACTTC. J is TRBJ2-7 and V is TRBV24-1, with 8 bases matching TRBD1. Germline loops: CDR1 KGHDR, CDR2 SFDVKD. This CDR3 comprises 13 residues. With 7 bases clipped from V and 2 bases from J, the junction kept 3 bases outside the gene matches.

V gene TRBV27 combines with J gene TRBJ2-5, with a possible D match to TRBD2 (6 bases). Trimming removed 6 bases at V and 5 bases at J, with 19 bases between. CDR3 size: 15 residues. Germline V lookup: CDR1 MNHEY, CDR2 SMNVEV (reference sequence). CDR3: CASSLTGLTWETQYF. The DNA for the CDR3 is TGTGCCAGCAGCTTAACCGGACTAACCTGGGAGACCCAGTACTTC.

A word on this clone: A clone one base away is much larger, so this may be a read error. This chain links TRBV3-1 (or the pseudogene TRBV3-2) with TRBJ2-7, with D hard to call. V lost 3 bases, J lost 2 bases, and 2 bases lay in between. The CDR3 totals 11 residues. CDR1 and CDR2 from the germline V gene are LGHDT and YNNKEL (reference sequence). The CDR3 sequence: CASSHTYEQYF. The CDR3, as DNA: TGTGCCAGCAGCCACACCTACGAGCAGTACTTC.

J is TRBJ1-2 and V is TRBV28, with TRBD1 matching over 8 bases. The CDR3 spans 15 residues. Trimming cost V 4 bases and J 5 bases; bases outside gene matches: 9. Germline V gives CDR1 MDHEN, CDR2 SYDVKM. Here the CDR3 reads CASSSLTGAYYGYTF. The CDR3 nucleotides read TGTGCCAGCAGTTCGCTGACAGGGGCGTATTATGGCTACACCTTC.

The genes are TRBV21-1 and TRBJ1-3; the D call of TRBD1 is as the table states it, not checked on the DNA. TRBV21-1 is a pseudogene segment. This CDR3 spans 16 amino acids. The CDR3 DNA reads as TGTGCCAGCAGCAAAGGGACAGGGCCCTCTGGAAACACCATATATTTT. It translates to CASSKGTGPSGNTIYF.

This chain links TRBV27 with TRBJ1-1; a possible D gene is TRBD1 (6 bases). This CDR3 region has 15 residues. Trimming removed 8 bases at V and 1 base at J, with 17 bases between. Germline CDR1 is MNHEY and CDR2 is SMNVEV (reference sequence). The CDR3 protein is CASGGGGHTNTEAFF. The CDR3 nucleotides read TGTGCCAGCGGTGGGGGGGGACACACGAACACTGAAGCTTTCTTT.

The sample holds one count of this clone. The germline gene is not matched at one end of the junction; a read error may be the cause. CDR3 coding DNA: TGTGCCAGCAGTTCCTCGGGGAGGGGGACACAAGGGACCCAGTACTTC. Its translation is CASSSSGRGTQGTQYF. The J gene is TRBJ2-5, the V gene TRBV6-6, with a weak D call TRBD2 (7 bases). This CDR3 is 16 amino acids long. Germline V gene sequence: CDR1 MNHNY, CDR2 SVGAGI (reference sequence).

As regards this clone: The sample holds other DNA sequences that translate to the same CDR3. The chain joins TRBV3-1 (or the pseudogene TRBV3-2) to TRBJ2-7; D gene uncertain. V was shortened by 3 bases and J by 0 bases, with 3 bases between the two germline ends. The CDR3 totals 12 residues. Germline CDR1 is LGHDT and CDR2 is YNNKEL (reference sequence). The CDR3 bases are TGTGCCAGCAGCCAGGCCTCCTACGAGCAGTACTTC. Its protein is CASSQASYEQYF.

The V gene is TRBV24-1, the J gene TRBJ1-2; D ambiguous. Trimming took off 6 bases at V and 3 bases at J, with 10 bases between the two ends. CDR1 is KGHDR, CDR2 SFDVKD, per germline. CDR3 length: 13 residues. The CDR3 DNA reads as TGTGCCACCAGTTCCACGAACTACTATGGCTACACCTTC. This translates into CATSSTNYYGYTF.

This sequence joins TRBV3-1 (or the pseudogene TRBV3-2) and TRBJ2-3; 13 bases line up with TRBD2. The CDR3 covers 15 residues. CDR1 LGHDT and CDR2 YNNKEL come from the germline V gene (reference sequence). The V segment lost 6 bases and the J segment 6 bases; nucleotides outside the gene matches: 6. CDR3 amino acids: CASSTSGGAFDTQYF. CDR3 bases: TGTGCCAGCAGTACTAGCGGGGGGGCATTTGATACGCAGTATTTT.

As for this clone: Distinct nucleotide sequences in the sample also encode this CDR3. V gene TRBV24-1 combines with J gene TRBJ2-3; possible D gene TRBD1, 6 bases. V was cut by 0 bases and J by 3 bases, with 9 bases left in between. This CDR3 region has 15 residues. From germline, CDR1 is KGHDR and CDR2 SFDVKD. The CDR3 nucleotides are TGTGCCACCAGTGATTTGGGGGGCACGACAGATACGCAGTATTTT. Its protein product is CATSDLGGTTDTQYF.

The chain carries TRBV5-4 and TRBJ2-1; TRBD2 agrees at 10 bases. V trimming: 0 bases; J trimming: 9 bases; junction bases outside the gene matches: 9. The CDR3 sequence is 16 residues long. Germline lookup yields CDR1 SGHNT and CDR2 YYREEE (reference sequence). The CDR3 is CASSLGGGPSGGEQFF. The CDR3 DNA reads as TGTGCCAGCAGCTTGGGCGGGGGACCTAGCGGGGGTGAGCAGTTCTTC.

As for this clone: This specimen includes other DNA sequences encoding the same CDR3. J is TRBJ2-3 and V is TRBV3-1 (or the pseudogene TRBV3-2); D is ambiguous. V was shortened by 3 bases and J by 1 base, with 14 bases between the two germline ends. This CDR3 is built from 16 residues. CDR1 is LGHDT, CDR2 YNNKEL, per germline (reference sequence). The CDR3 protein is CASSHRERVGTDTQYF. The CDR3 nucleotides are TGTGCCAGCAGCCACAGAGAACGGGTAGGCACAGATACGCAGTATTTT.

The chain recombines TRBV6-1 with TRBJ2-7; D not certain. V shed 3 bases and J shed 4 bases, with 10 bases lying between them. CDR1 and CDR2 (germline): MNHNS, SASEGT. There are 13 residues in the CDR3. Here the CDR3 DNA reads TGTGCCAGCAGTGAGGCCGGGTCATACGAGCAGTACTTC. Translation gives CASSEAGSYEQYF.

This chain links TRBV7-2 with TRBJ1-2; weak D call: TRBD1 (5 bases). With 3 bases removed from V and 5 bases from J, the gap between germline ends came to 19 bases. CDR1 and CDR2 from the germline V gene are SGHTA and FQGNSA. This CDR3 has 16 amino acids. CDR3 protein: CASSFAREGWEYGYTF. CDR3 nucleotides: TGTGCCAGCAGCTTTGCCCGGGAGGGGTGGGAGTATGGCTACACCTTC.